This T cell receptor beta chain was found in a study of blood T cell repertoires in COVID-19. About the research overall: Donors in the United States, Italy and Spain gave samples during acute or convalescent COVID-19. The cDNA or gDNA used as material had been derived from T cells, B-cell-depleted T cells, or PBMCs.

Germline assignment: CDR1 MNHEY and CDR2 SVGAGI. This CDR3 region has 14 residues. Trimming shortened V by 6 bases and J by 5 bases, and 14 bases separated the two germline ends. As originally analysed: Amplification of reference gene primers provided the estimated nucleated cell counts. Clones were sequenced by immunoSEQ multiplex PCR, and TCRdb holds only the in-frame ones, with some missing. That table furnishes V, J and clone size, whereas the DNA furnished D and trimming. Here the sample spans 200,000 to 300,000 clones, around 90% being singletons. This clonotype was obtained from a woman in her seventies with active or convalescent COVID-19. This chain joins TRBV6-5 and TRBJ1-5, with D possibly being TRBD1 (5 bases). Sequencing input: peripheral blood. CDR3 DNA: TGTGCCAGCAGCCTTCGGAGGGGCGATCAGCCCCAGCATTTT. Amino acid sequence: CASSLRRGDQPQHF.